Listed below are T cell receptor beta chains from one sample, sequenced in a study of tumor-infiltrating lymphocytes in primary liver carcinoma. Using its own MiXCR run on the multiplex PCR reads, TCRdb lists one record per CDR3 protein. The sample has around 120,000 distinct CDR3 sequences; roughly three fifths are singletons. Sequencing was performed on liver tumor tissue from sampling region 1. All receptors derive from a woman aged 55-75 years with primary liver carcinoma and hepatitis B virus infection. Each CDR3 is given with its conserved first and last residue. A D gene is named only where the DNA matches it firmly. Clone size is stated in some rows and not others, as once, few, many or a class when expanded.

J,V,D,size,DNA,CDR3
TRBJ2-3,TRBV11-2,.,.,TGTGCCAGCAGCTCAGTCCGGGTCACCTTCTCGAGAACAGAAACGCAGTATTTT,CASSSVRVTFSRTETQYF
TRBJ2-7,TRBV28,TRBD2,.,TGTGCCGGCAGCCCCGGACTAGCGGGCGAGCAGTACTTC,CAGSPGLAGEQYF
TRBJ2-7,TRBV12-3/TRBV12-4,TRBD2,.,TGTGCCAGCAGCCCCTCTAGCGGGGTGTGGTACGAGCAGTACTTC,CASSPSSGVWYEQYF
TRBJ1-1,TRBV10-2,.,many,TGCGCCAGCAGAGAGCGTCAGACGAACACTGAAGCTTTCTTT,CASRERQTNTEAFF
TRBJ2-7,TRBV20-1,.,.,TGCAGTGCTTACCACTCCCGGGATTCCTACGAGCAGTACTTC,CSAYHSRDSYEQYF
TRBJ1-5,TRBV5-1,.,.,TGCGCCAGCAGCGAAGGAGGTGGCAGTCACCCCCAGCATTTT,CASSEGGGSHPQHF
TRBJ2-3,TRBV2,.,.,TGTGCCAGCATGAAGGATGGGACCGAGAATACGCAGTATTTT,CASMKDGTENTQYF
TRBJ1-3,TRBV11-2,TRBD1,.,TGTGTCAGCTGCTCACGCCCGGACAGGGGAGCGTACTCTGGAAACGCCATATATTTT,CVSCSRPDRGAYSGNAIYF
TRBJ2-1,TRBV5-1,TRBD2,.,TGCGCCAGCAGCTTGGGTAGCGGGAGGTCCAATGAGCAGTTCTTC,CASSLGSGRSNEQFF
TRBJ1-2,TRBV6-5,.,.,TGTGCCAGCCGGGGAGGGGGGCGCGTCGGGGACTATGGCTACACCTTC,CASRGGGRVGDYGYTF
TRBJ2-3,TRBV11-3,.,.,TGTGCCAACAGGGGAGGGGATGGGAAAACAGATACGCAGTATTTT,CANRGGDGKTDTQYF
TRBJ2-1,TRBV12-3/TRBV12-4,TRBD2,.,TGTGCCAGCAGTGGGGGGACTAGCGGGAGAGCCTCCTACAATGGGCAGTTCTTC,CASSGGTSGRASYNGQFF
TRBJ2-3,TRBV29-1,.,.,TGCAGCGTTGACAGAAACAAAGATACGCTGTATTTT,CSVDRNKDTLYF
TRBJ2-3,TRBV6-5,.,.,TGTGCCGGCAGTTTTGGGACGGGGGGCGCAGATACGCAGTATTTT,CAGSFGTGGADTQYF
TRBJ1-6,TRBV30,TRBD1,many,TGTGCCTGGAGTGGCCCCGGGACAGGGGCTTCACCCCTCCACTTT,CAWSGPGTGASPLHF
TRBJ2-1,TRBV11-2,.,.,TGTGCCAGCAGTTTAGATGAGGTGGGAGCGGCGTACAATGAGCAGTTCTTT,CASSLDEVGAAYNEQFF
TRBJ2-1,TRBV30,.,.,TGTGCCTGGAGTGGCCCCAATGGCGGCTACAATGAGCAGTTCTTC,CAWSGPNGGYNEQFF
TRBJ2-2,TRBV11-1,.,.,TGTGCCAGCAGCTTGAGGGCCGGGGGACCCGGGGAGCTGCTTTTT,CASSLRAGGPGELLF
TRBJ2-2,TRBV14,TRBD2,.,TGTGCCAGCAGCCAAGGTAGGACTAGATCGAACACCGGGGAGCTGTTTTTT,CASSQGRTRSNTGELFF
TRBJ1-5,TRBV7-8,.,few,TGTGCCAGCAGCTTAGAAGCACAGGGCCTGGGTCAGCCCCAGCATTTT,CASSLEAQGLGQPQHF
TRBJ2-1,TRBV6-6,.,many,TGTGCCAGCACACCCGCACGCTCCTACAATGAGCAGTTCTTC,CASTPARSYNEQFF
TRBJ2-1,TRBV11-2,.,many,TGTGCCAGCAGCCTCTTTCCAGGGGCTACGCGTAATGAGCAGTTCTTC,CASSLFPGATRNEQFF
TRBJ1-5,TRBV6-5,.,many,TGTGCCAGCAGTAGGACCCGGGCCGCCAATCAGCCCCAGCATTTT,CASSRTRAANQPQHF
TRBJ2-5,TRBV15,TRBD2,.,TGTGCCACCAGCAGAGAGGGACTAGCGGGAGAGATCCAGTACTTC,CATSREGLAGEIQYF
TRBJ1-3,TRBV29-1,.,few,TGCAGCATACGGGACGGTGGAAACACCATATATTTT,CSIRDGGNTIYF
TRBJ2-5,TRBV5-1,TRBD1,.,TGCGCCAGCAGCTCGGCAGGGGCAGGGGGCGCCACAAGCCAAGAGGCCCAGTACTTC,CASSSAGAGGATSQEAQYF
TRBJ2-1,TRBV18,.,.,TGTGCCAGCTCACCACCGGCTGGGGACGTATCGGGTGAGCAGTTCTTC,CASSPPAGDVSGEQFF
TRBJ1-1,TRBV6-2/TRBV6-3,.,many,TGTGCCAGCAGTTGTCGAGGATTCGAGGCATGCTGGGCTTTCTTT,CASSCRGFEACWAFF